This T cell receptor (beta chain) comes out of a study of CD8+ T cells in alopecia areata. Broader study findings: Many expanded lesional clones stayed in scalp and blood while on tofacitinib.

Documented treatment: oral pan-JAK inhibitor, 5-10 mg twice daily. V was pared by 5 bases and J by 4 bases, with 11 bases between. Germline CDR1 is MNHNY and CDR2 is SVGAGI (reference sequence). This CDR3 has 13 residues. As for this clone: Its specificity is not known.

Following RNA extraction, reverse transcription yielded cDNA that acted as the sequencing template. Sequenced by immunoSEQ multiplex PCR; TCRdb stores in-frame clones only, minus some. Of 150,000 to 250,000 clones listed, about three fifths were seen once; the top ten hold 5% to 6%. The starting material was CD4+ T cells sorted from blood, obtained at week 24, from a patient treated with tofacitinib. This sequence joins TRBV6-6 and TRBJ1-2; perhaps TRBD1 as D (5 bases). This clonotype was sampled from a human donor with alopecia areata. DNA for the CDR3: TGTGCCAGCAGTGCAGGGTTAGGCTATGGCTACACCTTC. The encoded protein is CASSAGLGYGYTF.